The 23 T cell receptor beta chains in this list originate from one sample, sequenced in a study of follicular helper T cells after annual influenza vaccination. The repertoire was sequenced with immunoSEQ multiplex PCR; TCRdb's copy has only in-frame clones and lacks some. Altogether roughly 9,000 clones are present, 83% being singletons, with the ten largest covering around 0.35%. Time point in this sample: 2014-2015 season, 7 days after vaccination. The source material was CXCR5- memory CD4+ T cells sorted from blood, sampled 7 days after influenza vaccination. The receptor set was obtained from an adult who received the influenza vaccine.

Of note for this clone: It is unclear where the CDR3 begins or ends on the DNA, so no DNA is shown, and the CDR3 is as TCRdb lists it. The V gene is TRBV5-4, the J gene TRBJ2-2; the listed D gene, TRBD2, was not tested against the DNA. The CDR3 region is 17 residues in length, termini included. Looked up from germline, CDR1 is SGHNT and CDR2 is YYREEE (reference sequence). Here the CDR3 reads CASSLGRGGRRAGELFF.

CDR3 protein: CASSQGSVRVETQYF. The CDR3 nucleotides are TGTGCCAGCAGCCAGGGGTCAGTCAGGGTGGAGACCCAGTACTTC. The chain combines TRBV11-3 with TRBJ2-5; tentatively, D is TRBD1 (6 bases). V was cut by 5 bases and J by 5 bases, with 18 bases left in between. The CDR3 length is 15 residues. CDR1 is SGHNT and CDR2 is YENEEA in the germline V gene.

CDR3 loop: CASNNWGYSYEQYF. The CDR3 DNA sequence: TGTGCCAGCAATAATTGGGGCTACTCCTACGAGCAGTACTTC. The chain links TRBV6-1 to TRBJ2-7, with D maybe TRBD1 (5 bases). The CDR3 runs 14 residues. The germline gives CDR1 MNHNS, CDR2 SASEGT. Trimming removed 7 bases from V and 0 bases from J, with 13 bases in between.

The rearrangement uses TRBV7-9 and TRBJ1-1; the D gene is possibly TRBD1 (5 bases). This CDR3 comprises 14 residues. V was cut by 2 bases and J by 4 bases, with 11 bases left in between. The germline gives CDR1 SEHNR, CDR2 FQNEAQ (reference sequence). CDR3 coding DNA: TGTGCCAGCAGCTTATGGCAGGGTGGCACTGAAGCTTTCTTT. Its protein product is CASSLWQGGTEAFF.

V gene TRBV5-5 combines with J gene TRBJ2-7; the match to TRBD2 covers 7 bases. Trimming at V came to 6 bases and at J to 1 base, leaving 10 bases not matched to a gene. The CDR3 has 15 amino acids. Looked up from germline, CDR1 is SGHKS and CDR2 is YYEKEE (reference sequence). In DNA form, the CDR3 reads TGTGCCAGCACCTGGGGGGGGACTATATCCTACGAGCAGTACTTC. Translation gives CASTWGGTISYEQYF.

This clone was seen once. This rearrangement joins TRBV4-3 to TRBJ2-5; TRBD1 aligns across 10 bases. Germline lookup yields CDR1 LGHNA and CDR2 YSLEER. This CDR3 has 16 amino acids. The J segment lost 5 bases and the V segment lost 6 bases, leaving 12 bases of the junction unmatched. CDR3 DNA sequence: TGCGCCAGCAGTCCTACCGGGACAGGGGTTTTCGAGACCCAGTACTTC. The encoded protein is CASSPTGTGVFETQYF.

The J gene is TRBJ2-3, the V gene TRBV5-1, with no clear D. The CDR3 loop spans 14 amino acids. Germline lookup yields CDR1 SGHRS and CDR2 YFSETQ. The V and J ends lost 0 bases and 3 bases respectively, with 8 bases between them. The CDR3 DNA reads TGCGCCAGCAGCTTGGGCGAAACTACAGATACGCAGTATTTT. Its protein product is CASSLGETTDTQYF.

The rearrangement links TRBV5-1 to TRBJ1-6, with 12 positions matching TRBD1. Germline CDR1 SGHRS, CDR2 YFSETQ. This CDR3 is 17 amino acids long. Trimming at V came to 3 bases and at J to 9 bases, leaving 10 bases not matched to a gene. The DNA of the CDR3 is TGCGCCAGCAGCTCGCCCTCCGGGACAGGGGGCACTTCACCCCTCCACTTT. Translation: CASSSPSGTGGTSPLHF.

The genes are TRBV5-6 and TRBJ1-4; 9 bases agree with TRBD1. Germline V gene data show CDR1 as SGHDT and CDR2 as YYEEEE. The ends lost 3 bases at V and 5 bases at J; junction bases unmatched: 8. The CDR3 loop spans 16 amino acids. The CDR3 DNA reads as TGTGCCAGCAGCTCTACCGGGACAGGGCTGAATGAAAAACTGTTTTTT. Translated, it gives CASSSTGTGLNEKLFF.

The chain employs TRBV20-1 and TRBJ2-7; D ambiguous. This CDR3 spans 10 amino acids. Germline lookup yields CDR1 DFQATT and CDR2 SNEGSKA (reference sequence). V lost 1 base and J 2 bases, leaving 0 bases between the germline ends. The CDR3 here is CSARAYEQYF. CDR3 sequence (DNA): TGCAGTGCTAGAGCCTACGAGCAGTACTTC.

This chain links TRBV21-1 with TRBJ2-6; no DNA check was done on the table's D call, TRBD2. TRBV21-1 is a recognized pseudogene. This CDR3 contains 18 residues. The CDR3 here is CASIQPGGPPSGANVLTF. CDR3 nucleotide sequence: TGTGCCAGCATTCAGCCGGGGGGGCCCCCCTCTGGGGCCAACGTCCTGACTTTC.

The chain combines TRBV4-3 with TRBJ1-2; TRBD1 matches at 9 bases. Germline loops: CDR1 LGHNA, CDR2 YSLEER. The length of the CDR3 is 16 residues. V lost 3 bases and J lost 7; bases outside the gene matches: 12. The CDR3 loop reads CASSQPTGGGSSGYTF. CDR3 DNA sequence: TGCGCCAGCAGCCAGCCGACAGGGGGTGGTTCTTCTGGCTACACCTTC.

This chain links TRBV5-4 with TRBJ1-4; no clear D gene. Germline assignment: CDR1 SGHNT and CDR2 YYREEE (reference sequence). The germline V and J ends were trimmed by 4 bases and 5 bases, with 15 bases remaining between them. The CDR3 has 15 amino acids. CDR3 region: CASSLRTVNNEKLFF. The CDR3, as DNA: TGTGCCAGCAGCCTCCGGACTGTAAACAATGAAAAACTGTTTTTT. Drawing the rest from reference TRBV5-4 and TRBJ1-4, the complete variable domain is ETGVTQSPTHLIKTRGQQVTLRCSSQSGHNTVSWYQQALGQGPQFIFQYYREEENGRGNFPPRFSGLQFPNYSSELNVNALELDDSALYLCASSLRTVNNEKLFFGSGTQLSVL.

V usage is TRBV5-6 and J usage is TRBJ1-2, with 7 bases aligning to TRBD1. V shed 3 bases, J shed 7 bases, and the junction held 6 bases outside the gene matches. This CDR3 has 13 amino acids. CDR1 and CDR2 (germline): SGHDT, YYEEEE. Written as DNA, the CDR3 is TGTGCCAGCAGCTCCGACAGGGTTCTTGGCTACACCTTC. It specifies CASSSDRVLGYTF.

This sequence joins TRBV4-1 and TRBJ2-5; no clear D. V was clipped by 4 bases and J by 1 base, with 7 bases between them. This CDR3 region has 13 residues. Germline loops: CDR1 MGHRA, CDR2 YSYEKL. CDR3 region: CASSRHPQETQYF. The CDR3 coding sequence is TGCGCCAGCAGCCGACATCCCCAAGAGACCCAGTACTTC.

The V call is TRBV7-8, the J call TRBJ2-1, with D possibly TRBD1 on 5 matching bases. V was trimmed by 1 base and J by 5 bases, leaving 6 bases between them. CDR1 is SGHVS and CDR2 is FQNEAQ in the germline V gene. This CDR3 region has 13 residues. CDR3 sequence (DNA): TGTGCCAGCAGCTTAGGACAGAACAATGAGCAGTTCTTC. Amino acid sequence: CASSLGQNNEQFF.

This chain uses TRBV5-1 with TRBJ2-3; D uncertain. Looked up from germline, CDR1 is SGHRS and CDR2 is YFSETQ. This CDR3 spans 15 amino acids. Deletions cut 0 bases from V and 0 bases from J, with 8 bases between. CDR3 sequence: CASSLADPSTDTQYF. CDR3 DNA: TGCGCCAGCAGCTTGGCGGACCCTAGCACAGATACGCAGTATTTT. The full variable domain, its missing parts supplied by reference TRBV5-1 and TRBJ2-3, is KAGVTQTPRYLIKTRGQQVTLSCSPISGHRSVSWYQQTPGQGLQFLFEYFSETQRNKGNFPGRFSGRQFSNSRSEMNVSTLELGDSALYLCASSLADPSTDTQYFGPGTRLTVL.

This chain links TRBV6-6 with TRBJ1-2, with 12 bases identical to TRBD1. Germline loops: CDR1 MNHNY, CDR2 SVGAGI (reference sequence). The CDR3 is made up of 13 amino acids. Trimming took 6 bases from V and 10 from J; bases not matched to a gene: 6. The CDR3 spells CASSPGQGADYTF. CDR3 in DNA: TGTGCCAGCAGCCCGGGACAGGGGGCCGACTACACCTTC.

The CDR3 sequence is CASSSTSRGESRPDTQYF. The CDR3 DNA follows: TGTGCCAGCAGTTCCACCAGCCGGGGCGAATCCCGTCCAGATACGCAGTATTTT. The chain uses TRBV28 and TRBJ2-3, with D possibly called TRBD1 or TRBD2 (5 bases each). CDR1 is MDHEN and CDR2 is SYDVKM in the germline V gene. This CDR3 comprises 18 residues. Trimming pared 4 bases from V and 4 bases from J, leaving 24 bases between. Looking up the rest from reference TRBV28 and TRBJ2-3 gives the full variable domain: DVKVTQSSRYLVKRTGEKVFLECVQDMDHENMFWYRQDPGLGLRLIYFSYDVKMKEKGDIPEGYSVSREKKERFSLILESASTNQTSMYLCASSSTSRGESRPDTQYFGPGTRLTVL.

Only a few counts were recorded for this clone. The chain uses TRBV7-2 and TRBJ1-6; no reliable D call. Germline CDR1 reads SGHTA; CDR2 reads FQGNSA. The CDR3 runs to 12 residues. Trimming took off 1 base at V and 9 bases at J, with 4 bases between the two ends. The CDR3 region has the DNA TGTGCCAGCAGCTTAGGGTCTTCACCCCTCCACTTT. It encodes CASSLGSSPLHF.

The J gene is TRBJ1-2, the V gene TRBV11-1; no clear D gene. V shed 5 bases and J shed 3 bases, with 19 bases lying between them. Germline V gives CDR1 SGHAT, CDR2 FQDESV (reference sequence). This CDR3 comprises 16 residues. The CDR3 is CASSDLMQVGDYGYTF. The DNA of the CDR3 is TGTGCCAGCAGCGACCTGATGCAGGTTGGGGACTATGGCTACACCTTC.

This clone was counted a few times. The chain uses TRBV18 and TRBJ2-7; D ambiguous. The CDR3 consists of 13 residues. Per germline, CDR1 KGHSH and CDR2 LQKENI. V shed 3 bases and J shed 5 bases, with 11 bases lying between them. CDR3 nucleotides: TGTGCCAGCTCACCTTTTCCTGGTGACGAGCAGTACTTC. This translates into CASSPFPGDEQYF. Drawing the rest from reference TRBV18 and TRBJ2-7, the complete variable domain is NAGVMQNPRHLVRRRGQEARLRCSPMKGHSHVYWYRQLPEEGLKFMVYLQKENIIDESGMPKERFSAEFPKEGPSILRIQQVVRGDSAAYFCASSPFPGDEQYFGPGTRLTVT.

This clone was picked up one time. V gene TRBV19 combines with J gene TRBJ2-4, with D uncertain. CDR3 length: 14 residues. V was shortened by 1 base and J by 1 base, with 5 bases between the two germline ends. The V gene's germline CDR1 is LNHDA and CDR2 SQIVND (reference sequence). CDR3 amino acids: CASSIGGAKNIQYF. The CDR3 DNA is TGTGCCAGTAGTATAGGTGGGGCCAAAAACATTCAGTACTTC.